This T cell receptor beta chain was observed in a study of cytomegalovirus exposure and HLA in healthy donors. CDR3 length: 13 amino acids. The germline V gene has CDR1 MDHEN and CDR2 SYDVKM. With V trimmed by 6 bases and J by 4 bases, 5 bases remained unmatched. Study findings and constraints: Later analysis found that TCR beta chains associated with HLA were more clonally expanded than other, equally common chains. Common viral pathogens seemed, in a later analysis, to connect with several of the most significant clusters.

13 Jbeta primers and 60 Vbeta primers were used for the PCR. The assay was immunoSEQ multiplex PCR, and TCRdb's table has in-frame clones only and misses some. This table has about 190,000 clones, approximately 78% appearing once. In regard to this clone: Its antigen is still unknown. The sample carries other DNA sequences with the same CDR3.

Sequencing was done on a sample of PBMCs. This receptor was taken from a male donor in good health and CMV-seronegative. The chain has TRBV28 and TRBJ1-1; 7 bases line up with TRBD1. As DNA, the CDR3 is TGTGCCAGCAGCTTGGACAGGCTCACTGAAGCTTTCTTT. Translated: CASSLDRLTEAFF.